This T cell receptor beta chain is drawn from a study of blood T cell repertoires in COVID-19 (TCRdb year 2020). Broadly, across the study: Samples from collaborators originated in the United States, Italy and Spain and spanned both the acute and convalescent phases of COVID-19. The samples were drawn from two sources: the first 160 participants of the ongoing ImmuneRACE study, and 1,200 or so subjects contributed by 6 global collaborators. The repertoires were released in a freely available public database intended as a resource for research on the immune response to SARS-CoV-2. Where available, HLA class I and class II types were obtained from metadata supplied by the sample provider rather than from assay-based typing. The material from the prospective study consisted of cDNA or gDNA derived from T cells, B-cell-depleted T cells, or PBMCs. The dataset comprised deeply sampled blood TCRbeta repertoires from subjects exposed to, actively infected with, or recovered from COVID-19. A de-identified subject ID, COVID-19 status, age in years and sex were almost always included in the sample metadata. Findings and caveats that apply to the study as a whole: Clinical and demographic metadata were provided uncurated, with the amount varying by source and participant.

TCRbeta CDR3 regions were amplified from genomic DNA by means of the immunoSEQ Assay, a bias-controlled multiplex PCR. The published analysis was carried out like this. The number of nucleated cells in each sample was estimated by amplification of reference gene primers within the assay. Sequence reads were collapsed and filtered to measure the absolute abundance of every unique TCRbeta CDR3 rearrangement. For each sample, productive Simpson clonality was calculated as the square root of Simpson's diversity index over productive rearrangements. TCRdb took over this immuneACCESS table, retaining in-frame rearrangements with V and J assigned. Such tables are incomplete; in checked studies, under half of the missing clones stem from an unresolved V gene, and the remainder is unexplained. V, J and clone size reflect that table, while D and trimming were determined from the DNA. A total of 250,000 to 400,000 clones appear in this sample, roughly 85% of them only once. Of the sample, about 2% falls within the top ten clones.

Participants in the prospective study were aged roughly 18 to 89 years, lived in approximately 26 United States geographic areas, and enrolled through a virtual design. In the prospective study, cohorts were assigned on the basis of participant-reported clinical history obtained from a screening survey and a study questionnaire. A participant counted as exposed if, within 2 weeks of entering the study, that participant had been in contact with someone who had a PCR-confirmed or clinician-diagnosed COVID-19 case. In the prospective study, whole blood, serum and a nasopharyngeal or oropharyngeal swab were collected from each participant by mobile phlebotomists. Participants in the prospective study had the option to provide additional blood draws and questionnaires over a roughly two-month period. Before DNA extraction, prospective study blood samples were shipped either frozen or at room temperature.

V is pruned by 4 bases and J by 3 bases, leaving 8 bases of the junction without a gene match. The germline V gene (reference sequence) specifies SGHNT as CDR1 and YYREEE as CDR2. Its CDR3 holds 15 amino acids, cysteine through phenylalanine. The read is trimmed to its CDR3 DNA, 45 bases read in frame from base 1. To note about this clone: The clone's antigen remains unknown. No per-base quality is available; no much larger clone lies one base away.

The TCR originated in a woman in her thirties who had been exposed to COVID-19. Sequencing used PBMCs or T cells enriched from blood (not recorded which). Recombination joined TRBV5-4 with TRBJ2-7, and 9 junctional nucleotides match TRBD1. The CDR3 region has the sequence CASSLYRDRVYEQYF. At the DNA level, the sequence is TGTGCCAGCAGCCTCTACCGGGACAGGGTCTACGAGCAGTACTTC.